A single sample is the source of the 21 T cell receptor beta chains below, sequenced in a study of blood T cell repertoires in COVID-19. TCRdb keeps only in-frame clones here, not all; method: immunoSEQ multiplex PCR. The sample contains 200,000 to 300,000 clones, over 70% of which appear only once. Sequencing was performed on peripheral blood. The receptors stem from a human donor in a cohort sampled during active COVID-19.

This clone was counted a few times. The chain employs TRBV7-6 and TRBJ2-1, with 10 positions matching TRBD2. CDR1 is SGHVS and CDR2 is FNYEAQ in the germline V gene. Trimming cost V 2 bases and J 4 bases; bases outside gene matches: 5. The CDR3 runs to 16 residues. As DNA, the CDR3 is TGTGCCAGCAGCTTAAGCGGGGGGGAGACTTACAATGAGCAGTTCTTC. The encoded protein is CASSLSGGETYNEQFF. The full variable domain, its missing parts supplied by reference TRBV7-6 and TRBJ2-1, is GAGVSQSPRYKVTKRGQDVALRCDPISGHVSLYWYRQALGQGPEFLTYFNYEAQQDKSGLPNDRFSAERPEGSISTLTIQRTEQRDSAMYRCASSLSGGETYNEQFFGPGTRLTVL.

In its sample, this clone was seen once. The chain is built from TRBV4-1 and TRBJ1-5; possibly TRBD1 for D (5 bases). Trimming removed 0 bases from V and 0 bases from J, with 12 bases in between. Germline V gene sequence: CDR1 MGHRA, CDR2 YSYEKL. This CDR3 is built from 17 residues. This chain's CDR3 is CASSQDFWTTSNQPQHF. The CDR3 DNA reads as TGCGCCAGCAGCCAAGATTTTTGGACAACTAGCAATCAGCCCCAGCATTTT.

J is TRBJ1-1 and V is TRBV27, with 8 bases lining up with TRBD1. Trimming took 6 bases from V and 1 from J; bases not matched to a gene: 10. Germline loops: CDR1 MNHEY, CDR2 SMNVEV (reference sequence). The CDR3 is 16 residues long. DNA for the CDR3: TGTGCCAGCAGACAAAATTCGGGGACAGGGAACACTGAAGCTTTCTTT. Its translation is CASRQNSGTGNTEAFF.

J is TRBJ2-7 and V is TRBV5-4; 7 nucleotides align to TRBD1. The CDR3 length is 15 residues. V was clipped by 3 bases and J by 0 bases; unmatched bases: 6. Germline V gene data show CDR1 as SGHNT and CDR2 as YYREEE (reference sequence). The CDR3 DNA reads as TGTGCCAGCAGCTCAAAGGACAGGTCCTCCTACGAGCAGTACTTC. It codes for CASSSKDRSSYEQYF. The complete variable domain, with remaining parts taken from reference TRBV5-4 and TRBJ2-7, reads ETGVTQSPTHLIKTRGQQVTLRCSSQSGHNTVSWYQQALGQGPQFIFQYYREEENGRGNFPPRFSGLQFPNYSSELNVNALELDDSALYLCASSSKDRSSYEQYFGPGTRLTVT.

This clone was seen once. The rearrangement uses TRBV6-5 and TRBJ2-5, with D possibly TRBD2 on 6 matching bases. The CDR3 runs to 14 residues. Germline-derived CDR1 and CDR2 are MNHEY and SVGAGI. V dropped 0 bases and J dropped 5 bases, with 10 bases sitting between them. Written as DNA, the CDR3 is TGTGCCAGCAGTTACTCGCGGGGTTGGGAGACCCAGTACTTC. It specifies CASSYSRGWETQYF.

The V call is TRBV5-6, the J call TRBJ2-7; D might be TRBD2 (6 bases). The ends were cut back, 4 bases at V and 2 bases at J, with 19 bases in the middle. The germline gives CDR1 SGHDT, CDR2 YYEEEE. There are 16 residues in the CDR3. DNA of the CDR3: TGTGCCAGCAGCGGCGGACACGGGGAGGCGACCTACGAGCAGTACTTC. Protein: CASSGGHGEATYEQYF.

In its sample, this clone was seen once. The chain combines TRBV28 with TRBJ1-5, with a weak D call TRBD1 (6 bases). V was pared by 6 bases and J by 2 bases, with 17 bases between. CDR1 and CDR2 (germline): MDHEN, SYDVKM. This CDR3 spans 16 amino acids. In DNA, the CDR3 is TGTGCCAGCAGGACCTCCCGCAGGGGTGGCAATCAGCCCCAGCATTTT. Translating it yields CASRTSRRGGNQPQHF.

V gene TRBV5-1 combines with J gene TRBJ2-5; perhaps TRBD2 as D (5 bases). This CDR3 is 13 amino acids long. CDR1 is SGHRS and CDR2 is YFSETQ in the germline V gene. Trimming pared 5 bases from V and 4 bases from J, leaving 12 bases between. The chain's CDR3 is CASRFAGLETQYF. In nucleotides, the CDR3 is TGCGCCAGCAGGTTTGCGGGCCTAGAGACCCAGTACTTC.

V is TRBV5-5 and J is TRBJ1-1; tentative D call: TRBD1 (5 bases). From germline, CDR1 is SGHKS and CDR2 YYEKEE (reference sequence). The CDR3 runs to 14 residues. With 3 bases removed from V and 6 bases from J, the gap between germline ends came to 15 bases. The CDR3 reads CASSWRGRRAEAFF. The DNA of the CDR3 is TGTGCCAGCAGCTGGCGGGGCAGGAGGGCTGAAGCTTTCTTT.

The chain's CDR3 is CASTLFRAGGQGETQYF. The CDR3 nucleotides read TGTGCCAGCACCCTTTTTCGAGCGGGGGGCCAGGGAGAGACCCAGTACTTC. The genes are TRBV27 and TRBJ2-5; 9 bases fit TRBD2. V shed 7 bases, J shed 4 bases, and the junction held 16 bases outside the gene matches. The CDR3 loop spans 17 amino acids. CDR1 MNHEY and CDR2 SMNVEV come from the germline V gene (reference sequence).

This CDR3 is CASSTRPGGSYEQYF. In DNA, the CDR3 is TGTGCCAGCAGCACCCGCCCCGGGGGAAGCTACGAGCAGTACTTC. The gene calls are TRBV7-9 and TRBJ2-7; D may be TRBD2 (6 bases). Looked up from germline, CDR1 is SEHNR and CDR2 is FQNEAQ (reference sequence). Trimming removed 5 bases from V and 3 bases from J, with 17 bases in between. CDR3 size: 15 residues.

The chain links TRBV19 to TRBJ2-7; D not certain. Germline-derived CDR1 and CDR2 are LNHDA and SQIVND (reference sequence). The ends were cut back, 5 bases at V and 6 bases at J, with 11 bases in the middle. This CDR3 is 12 amino acids long. CDR3 sequence reads: CASSRVPGEQYF. For the CDR3, the DNA is TGTGCCAGTAGTCGCGTCCCAGGCGAGCAGTACTTC.

The chain is built from TRBV29-1 and TRBJ1-3; 9 positions match TRBD1. CDR1 is SQVTM and CDR2 is ANQGSEA in the germline V gene. The V gene end was trimmed by 2 bases and the J gene end by 2 bases; junction bases not matched to a gene: 1. CDR3 size: 14 residues. CDR3 bases: TGCAGCGTTGAAACAGGGGGCCCTGGAAACACCATATATTTT. Translating it yields CSVETGGPGNTIYF.

V usage is TRBV9 and J usage is TRBJ2-4, with a tentative D call TRBD1 (5 bases). Germline lookup yields CDR1 SGDLS and CDR2 YYNGEE. This CDR3 is 13 amino acids long. The ends were cut back, 10 bases at V and 0 bases at J, with 11 bases in the middle. DNA of the CDR3: TGTGCCCCTTCGACAGTAGCCAAAAACATTCAGTACTTC. As protein: CAPSTVAKNIQYF.

The genes are TRBV6-2 or TRBV6-3 and TRBJ1-1, with 7 positions matching TRBD1. Unmatched junction bases numbered 9, after V lost 0 bases and J lost 5 bases. The CDR3 has 16 residues. Germline V gene sequence: CDR1 MNHEY, CDR2 SVGEGT. This chain's CDR3 is CASSYSRQGGGTEAFF. The DNA of the CDR3 is TGTGCCAGCAGTTACTCCCGACAGGGCGGAGGAACTGAAGCTTTCTTT.

The chain is built from TRBV15 and TRBJ1-1; D unclear. V gave up 4 bases and J gave up 2 bases, with 8 bases separating them. The CDR3 loop spans 13 amino acids. CDR1 and CDR2 (germline): LNHNV, YYDKDF (reference sequence). The CDR3 here is CATSTSFNTEAFF. CDR3 nucleotides: TGTGCCACCAGCACCTCTTTTAACACTGAAGCTTTCTTT.

This chain connects TRBV3-1 (or the pseudogene TRBV3-2) to TRBJ2-4; 7 bases fit TRBD1. The CDR3 loop spans 15 amino acids. Losses at the gene ends were 1 base for V and 1 base for J; bases not matched to a gene: 1. Germline assignment: CDR1 LGHDT and CDR2 YNNKEL (reference sequence). This CDR3 is CASSQVTGAKNIQYF. Written as DNA, the CDR3 is TGTGCCAGCAGCCAAGTGACAGGGGCCAAAAACATTCAGTACTTC.

This clone was seen a handful of times. This chain uses TRBV5-1 with TRBJ1-1; the D gene is possibly TRBD1 (5 bases). CDR3 length: 16 amino acids. The germline V and J ends were trimmed by 0 bases and 4 bases, with 16 bases remaining between them. Germline CDR1 and CDR2: SGHRS and YFSETQ. CDR3 loop: CASSLGVLRGGTEAFF. CDR3 DNA: TGCGCCAGCAGCTTGGGTGTCTTAAGGGGCGGCACTGAAGCTTTCTTT.

J is TRBJ2-1 and V is TRBV19; 11 nucleotides match TRBD2. Germline lookup yields CDR1 LNHDA and CDR2 SQIVND (reference sequence). The CDR3 sequence is 14 residues long. The V and J ends lost 5 bases and 9 bases, in that order; junction bases with no gene match: 6. CDR3 sequence: CASSLAGGRGEQFF. The CDR3 DNA sequence: TGTGCCAGTAGTCTAGCGGGAGGAAGAGGTGAGCAGTTCTTC.

This clone has only one observation. The chain is built from TRBV5-1 and TRBJ2-3; TRBD2 agrees at 8 bases. The CDR3 is 15 amino acids. Germline V gene data show CDR1 as SGHRS and CDR2 as YFSETQ. V dropped 1 base and J dropped 6; count of bases not matched to a gene: 7. The CDR3 nucleotides are TGCGCCAGCAGCTTGAGGGCGGGGGGCCCGGATACGCAGTATTTT. It codes for CASSLRAGGPDTQYF.

V usage is TRBV23-1 and J usage is TRBJ1-6, with D uncertain. TRBV23-1 is noted as an ORF with a role that remains uncertain. Trimming removed 1 base from V and 4 bases from J, with 17 bases in between. CDR3 length equals 18 residues. Here the CDR3 DNA reads TGCGCCAGCAGTCAATGCGACCAAAGAAAGACTTATAATTCACCCCTCCACTTT. Protein sequence: CASSQCDQRKTYNSPLHF.